The T cell receptor beta chain under discussion was sequenced for a study of shared clonotypes between healthy human individuals. Only in-frame clones appear in the TCRdb table, and some are missing; sequencing was by immunoSEQ multiplex PCR. The sample includes around 2.1 million clones, 90% to 95% of them seen just once. CDR3 length equals 15 residues. The V and J ends lost 4 bases and 2 bases, in that order; junction bases with no gene match: 7. The germline gives CDR1 MNHEY, CDR2 SMNVEV (reference sequence). CD8 cells regarded as naive lacked CD45RO, were positively chosen for CCR7, and omitted terminally differentiated effector memory CD45RA+ cells.

The chain is built from TRBV27 and TRBJ2-7; 8 positions match TRBD1. The TCR was taken from a man younger than 35 in good health. Some clones in this sample may be carry-over from other donors' samples. The specimen sequenced was naive CD8+ T cells from PBMCs. The DNA of the CDR3 is TGTGCCAGCAGTTCCCGGACAGGGTGGACCTACGAGCAGTACTTC. Protein sequence: CASSSRTGWTYEQYF.